This T cell receptor (beta chain) derives from a study of T cells after posttransplantation cyclophosphamide. Study observations and caveats: Tissue-infiltrating T cells from skin or gut overlapped little with blood T cells.

This clone was counted many times. Its antigen is undetermined. Cyclophosphamide on days +3 and +4 followed busulfan-fludarabine conditioning and a marrow graft. This CDR3 region has 13 residues. CDR1 is GTSNPN, CDR2 SVGIG, per germline (reference sequence). Trimming at V came to 1 base and at J to 8 bases, leaving 4 bases not matched to a gene. Sequencing was performed with immunoSEQ multiplex PCR; in TCRdb, only in-frame clones are kept and a portion is missing. The sample is made up of 16,000 or so clones, none counted only once. The specimen comprised PBMCs, sampled after allogeneic stem cell transplant with posttransplant cyclophosphamide. This clonotype was obtained from a female patient aged 30 to 45 who received an allogeneic stem cell transplant from a related donor, was CMV-positive, and had no GVHD. Some T cells may be graft donor cells. This sequence joins TRBV30 and TRBJ2-1, with 8 bases fitting TRBD2. The CDR3 spells CAWSEGSGDEQFF. CDR3 nucleotide sequence: TGTGCCTGGAGTGAAGGTAGCGGGGATGAGCAGTTCTTC.